This T cell receptor (beta chain) was captured in a study of cytomegalovirus exposure and HLA in healthy donors. At the level of the study: An early release of data contained about 85 million unique TCRs, which came from HLA-typed donors. Whole-study results and caveats: By a later analysis, the bulk of CMV-associated TCR beta chains appeared HLA-restricted.

Points on this clone: Its antigen is not known.

With 60 Vbeta and 13 Jbeta primers, the PCR was carried out. The assay was immunoSEQ multiplex PCR, and TCRdb's table has in-frame clones only and misses some. The sample gives under 150,000 clones, more than 80% of which show up once; under 7.5% is in the top ten. V lost 7 bases to trimming and J lost 3 bases, with 14 bases between them. The CDR3 covers 14 residues. Germline V CDR1 and CDR2: LGHNT, FRNRAP. Sequenced sample: PBMCs. The sequence came from a woman under 40 in good health and CMV-seropositive. This chain connects TRBV12-5 to TRBJ2-3, with a tentative D call TRBD1 (6 bases). The CDR3 is CASVRTAKTDTQYF. Written as DNA, the CDR3 is TGTGCTAGTGTCCGGACAGCGAAGACAGATACGCAGTATTTT.